The source of this TCR beta chain is a study of T-cell reconstitution after alpha-beta-depleted transplantation in children. Study-wide findings and caveats: The origin of alpha-beta T cells about two months after transplant was reportedly several hundred expanded graft clones.

Germline V gene lookup returns CDR1 SGHRS and CDR2 YFSETQ. The CDR3 has 14 amino acids. Germline trimming cut 0 bases from V and 2 bases from J; bases unmatched to any gene: 0. Preparation of the TCRbeta library used unique molecular identifiers. A single record per CDR3 protein comes from TCRdb applying MiXCR to the PCR reads. The table includes 80,000 or so distinct CDR3 sequences, approximately 14% detected once. On this clonotype itself: Antigen: not known.

The clonotype was recovered from a male patient between 2 and 10 years old who had a stem cell transplant for acute lymphoblastic leukemia, so the T cells may come from the graft donor. The material was PBMCs, mostly from graft donor cells, obtained 180 days after TCRalphabeta/CD19-depleted stem cell transplant. The rearrangement joins TRBV5-1 to TRBJ2-7; 9 positions agree with TRBD1. CDR3 region: CASSLDRGPYEQYF. The DNA of the CDR3 is TGCGCCAGCAGCTTGGACAGGGGGCCCTACGAGCAGTACTTC.